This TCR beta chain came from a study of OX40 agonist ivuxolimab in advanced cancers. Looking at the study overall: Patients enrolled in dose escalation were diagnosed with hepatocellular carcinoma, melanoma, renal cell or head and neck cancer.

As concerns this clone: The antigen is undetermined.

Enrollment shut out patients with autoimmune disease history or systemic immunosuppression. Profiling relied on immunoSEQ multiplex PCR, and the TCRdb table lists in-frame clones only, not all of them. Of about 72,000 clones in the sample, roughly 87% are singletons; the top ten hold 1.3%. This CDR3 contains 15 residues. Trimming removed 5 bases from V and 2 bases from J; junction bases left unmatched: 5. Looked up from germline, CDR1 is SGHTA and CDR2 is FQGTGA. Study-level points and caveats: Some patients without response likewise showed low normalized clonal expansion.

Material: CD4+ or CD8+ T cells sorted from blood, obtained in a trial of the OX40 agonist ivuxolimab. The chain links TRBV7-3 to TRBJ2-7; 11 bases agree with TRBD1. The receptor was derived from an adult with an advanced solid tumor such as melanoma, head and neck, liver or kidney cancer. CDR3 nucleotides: TGTGCCAGCAGCCCCGGGACAGGGGGACCCTACGAGCAGTACTTC. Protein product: CASSPGTGGPYEQYF.